This paragraph covers one T cell receptor beta chain sequence. CDR1 and CDR2 from the germline V gene are KGHSH and LQKENI. This CDR3 is 13 amino acids long. The ends were cut back, 5 bases at V and 1 base at J, with 9 bases in the middle. The entry originates in a study of blood T cell repertoires in COVID-19. Turning to the study itself: Acute and convalescent COVID-19 samples came from the United States, Italy and Spain.

In the source study's methods: Amplification with reference gene primers provided the estimates of nucleated cell counts. Clones were read by immunoSEQ multiplex PCR, and TCRdb kept only the in-frame ones, dropping some. The V and J calls and the clone size are those of that table, but D and trimming were determined from the DNA. This table holds 150,000 to 200,000 clones, 86% found once. The specimen was peripheral blood. This TCR derives from a man in his sixties or seventies with active or convalescent COVID-19. This rearrangement joins TRBV18 to TRBJ2-7; D is possibly TRBD1 (6 bases). The CDR3 sequence is CASSFGQSYEQYF. The CDR3 DNA follows: TGTGCCAGCTCATTCGGACAGTCCTACGAGCAGTACTTC.